Listed below are T cell receptor beta chains from one sample, sequenced in a study of shared clonotypes between healthy human individuals. Some clones are missing from TCRdb's copy, which holds only in-frame ones; the method was immunoSEQ multiplex PCR. The sample lists 600,000 or so clones, 90% to 95% occurring once. The sequenced sample consisted of naive CD8+ T cells sorted from blood. These receptors all stem from a woman in her thirties in good health. The CDR3 runs from the conserved cysteine through the conserved F or W. D genes are given only for firm matches. Only part of the rows carry a size: once, few, many, or a class if the clone is expanded.

d_call	v_call	clone_size	j_call	cdr3_nt	cdr3_aa
NA	TRBV5-1	NA	TRBJ2-5	TGCGCCAGCAGCTTGGGGTCCTTCCAAGAGACCCAGTACTTC	CASSLGSFQETQYF
TRBD2	TRBV6-4	NA	TRBJ2-3	TGTGCCAGCAGCCGACTGGGGGGGGAAGATACGCAGTATTTT	CASSRLGGEDTQYF
TRBD2	TRBV11-2	NA	TRBJ2-7	TGTGCCAGCAGCTTAGGGACTAGCGGGGTCTACGAGCAGTACTTC	CASSLGTSGVYEQYF
NA	TRBV7-8	NA	TRBJ2-2	TGTGCCAGCATTCGGCCCCCCGGGAGTTGGACCGGGGAGCTGTTTTTT	CASIRPPGSWTGELFF
NA	TRBV6-5	few	TRBJ2-3	TGTGCCAGCAGTTACCAGGGGGCGGGGGCAGATACGCAGTATTTT	CASSYQGAGADTQYF
TRBD1	TRBV27	NA	TRBJ1-1	TGTGCCAGCAGGTCATCCTCCCGGGACAGGCCCTTTGGGGCTTTCTTT	CASRSSSRDRPFGAFF
TRBD1	TRBV18	NA	TRBJ2-6	TGTGCCAGCTCACCACAAACCATACAGGGGGTCAGCTCTGGGGCCAACGTCCTGACTTTC	CASSPQTIQGVSSGANVLTF
TRBD1	TRBV9	once	TRBJ1-6	TGTGCCAGCAGTGTACAGGGGAGTAATTCACCCCTCCACTTT	CASSVQGSNSPLHF
TRBD2	TRBV19	NA	TRBJ2-7	TGTGCCAGTGCTAGCGGGAGTAGCGAGCAGTACTTC	CASASGSSEQYF
TRBD2	TRBV13	NA	TRBJ2-7	TGTGCCAGCAGCTTACGCGGGGAGGGGTCCTACGAGCAGTACTTC	CASSLRGEGSYEQYF
NA	TRBV7-9	once	TRBJ2-7	TGTGCCAGCAGCTTCCCTAGGGTGGACGAGCAGTACTTC	CASSFPRVDEQYF
TRBD1	TRBV7-9	once	TRBJ2-1	TGTGCCAGCAGCTTGGCAGTTGCGGACAGGGGGTCTAGTGAGCAGTTCTTC	CASSLAVADRGSSEQFF
NA	TRBV5-6	NA	TRBJ1-1	TGTGCCAGCAGCTTTGGTACAGGATTGAACACTGAAGCTTTCTTT	CASSFGTGLNTEAFF
TRBD2	TRBV28	NA	TRBJ2-7	TGTGCCAGCAGCTGGGAGGCGGGAGGGCTCAACGAGCAGTACTTC	CASSWEAGGLNEQYF
NA	TRBV6-1	NA	TRBJ1-5	TGTGCCAGCAGTGATCATGAACTCCTCCTCAATCAGCCCCAGCATTTT	CASSDHELLLNQPQHF
NA	TRBV7-9	NA	TRBJ1-2	TGTGCCAGCAGCGCCCTCAGGACAGAGAAGAACTATGGCTACACCTTC	CASSALRTEKNYGYTF
NA	TRBV13	once	TRBJ2-7	TGTGCCAGCAGCTTCGGCCTTGAAGGGTCCGAGCAGTACTTC	CASSFGLEGSEQYF
NA	TRBV6-1	NA	TRBJ2-6	TGTGCCAGCAGTGTCGACAGCAAATCGAGGGGGGCCAACGTCCTGACTTTC	CASSVDSKSRGANVLTF
TRBD1	TRBV19	NA	TRBJ2-5	TGTGCCAGTAGTACCGGGACAGGGCCGTTGGAGACCCAGTACTTC	CASSTGTGPLETQYF
NA	TRBV5-6	NA	TRBJ2-5	TGTGCCAGCCGTGGCCCAGACAGGGAGGGGTTGGAGACCCAGTACTTC	CASRGPDREGLETQYF
TRBD2	TRBV5-6	NA	TRBJ2-7	TGTGCCAGCAGCTATCTCAGCGGGGGAGAGCAGTACTTC	CASSYLSGGEQYF
TRBD2	TRBV28	NA	TRBJ2-1	TGTGCCAGCAGTTTGCCAGCGGGAGGGCGGAATGAGCAGTTCTTC	CASSLPAGGRNEQFF
NA	TRBV28	NA	TRBJ2-7	TGTGCCAGCAGTTTTTCGTCGGACCTTGCCTACGAGCAGTACTTC	CASSFSSDLAYEQYF
TRBD1	TRBV27	NA	TRBJ2-1	TGTGCCAGCAGTTCACTCGGACAGGGGAATGAGCAGTTCTTC	CASSSLGQGNEQFF
NA	TRBV5-5	NA	TRBJ1-4	TGTGCCAGCAGGTCCGGGACCTATGAAAAACTGTTTTTT	CASRSGTYEKLFF
NA	TRBV30	NA	TRBJ1-1	TGTGCCTGGAGTTTGACCGCGGTCGGGAACACTGAAGCTTTCTTT	CAWSLTAVGNTEAFF
NA	TRBV27	NA	TRBJ2-3	TGTGCCAGCAGTCAGGGTACAGATACGCAGTATTTT	CASSQGTDTQYF